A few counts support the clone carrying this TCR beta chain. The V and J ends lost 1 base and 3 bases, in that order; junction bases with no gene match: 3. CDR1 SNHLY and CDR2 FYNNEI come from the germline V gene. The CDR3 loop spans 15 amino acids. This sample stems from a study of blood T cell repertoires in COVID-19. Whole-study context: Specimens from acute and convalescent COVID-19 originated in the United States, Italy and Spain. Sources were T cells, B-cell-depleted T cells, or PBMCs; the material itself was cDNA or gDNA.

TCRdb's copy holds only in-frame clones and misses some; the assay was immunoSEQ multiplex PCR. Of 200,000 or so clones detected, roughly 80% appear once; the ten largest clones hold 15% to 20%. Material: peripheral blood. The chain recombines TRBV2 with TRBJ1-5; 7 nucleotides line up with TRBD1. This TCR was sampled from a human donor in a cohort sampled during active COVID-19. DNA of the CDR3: TGTGCCAGCAGTGAAGTGGGACAGTACAATCAGCCCCAGCATTTT. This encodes CASSEVGQYNQPQHF.